The 9 T cell receptor beta chains below all came from one sample that was sequenced in a study of T cells after posttransplantation cyclophosphamide. The data were produced by immunoSEQ multiplex PCR, yet TCRdb's version contains in-frame clones alone and is incomplete. The sample holds 19,000 or so clones; around 98% are singletons and the top ten take about 0.13%. The sequencing input was naive CD8+ T cells sorted from PBMCs. These receptors originate from a man in his forties or fifties in good health, CMV-negative, and a related stem cell transplant donor.

V and J are TRBV7-3 and TRBJ2-5; a possible D gene is TRBD1 (5 bases). The germline V gene encodes CDR1 SGHTA and CDR2 FQGTGA. This CDR3 has 15 amino acids. V was pared by 1 base and J by 5 bases, with 14 bases between. The DNA for the CDR3 is TGTGCCAGCAGCTTAAAGGCAGGGTGGATGGAGACCCAGTACTTC. Translating it yields CASSLKAGWMETQYF.

V usage is TRBV7-9 and J usage is TRBJ2-7; a possible D gene is TRBD2 (6 bases). Germline V gene sequence: CDR1 SEHNR, CDR2 FQNEAQ (reference sequence). Between the trimmed V and J ends, which lost 5 bases and 1 base, there was a span of 15 bases. The CDR3 is 15 residues long. CDR3 protein: CASSPQQRASYEQYF. In DNA form, the CDR3 reads TGTGCCAGCAGCCCCCAGCAGCGGGCGTCCTACGAGCAGTACTTC.

The J gene is TRBJ2-7, the V gene TRBV4-1; 7 bases agree with TRBD2. V lost 0 bases and J lost 5; bases outside the gene matches: 4. This CDR3 comprises 14 residues. CDR1 MGHRA and CDR2 YSYEKL come from the germline V gene. The chain's CDR3 is CASSQEGEGNEQYF. The CDR3 DNA reads TGCGCCAGCAGCCAAGAGGGGGAGGGGAACGAGCAGTACTTC.

The chain uses TRBV4-1 and TRBJ2-7; 10 bases line up with TRBD2. J lost 7 bases, V lost 4 bases, and 7 bases had no gene match. Germline V gene data show CDR1 as MGHRA and CDR2 as YSYEKL. The CDR3 consists of 14 residues. The chain's CDR3 is CASSRASGSEEQYF. The CDR3 DNA follows: TGCGCCAGCAGCCGAGCTAGCGGGAGTGAAGAGCAGTACTTC.

The chain recombines TRBV5-6 with TRBJ1-5, with TRBD1 as a possible D gene (5 bases). The CDR3 is 14 amino acids. Between the trimmed V and J ends, which lost 0 bases and 5 bases, there was a span of 9 bases. Germline lookup yields CDR1 SGHDT and CDR2 YYEEEE. The CDR3 nucleotides read TGTGCCAGCAGCTTGGCAGGGAATTATCAGCCCCAGCATTTT. It specifies CASSLAGNYQPQHF.

V usage is TRBV28 and J usage is TRBJ1-5; a weak D match, TRBD1 (6 bases). The ends were cut back, 3 bases at V and 3 bases at J, with 18 bases in the middle. CDR3 length: 17 amino acids. Germline lookup yields CDR1 MDHEN and CDR2 SYDVKM. The CDR3 loop is CASSFGSGGPSNQPQHF. In nucleotides, the CDR3 is TGTGCCAGCAGTTTCGGGTCGGGGGGCCCGTCCAATCAGCCCCAGCATTTT.

This clone appeared a single time. The chain couples TRBV2 to TRBJ1-2, with 7 bases fitting TRBD1. J lost 7 bases, V lost 5 bases, and 13 bases had no gene match. From germline, CDR1 is SNHLY and CDR2 FYNNEI. CDR3 length: 15 residues. As DNA, the CDR3 is TGTGCCAGCAGTACCCCCGACAGGGCCACCCCTGGCTACACCTTC. Amino acid sequence: CASSTPDRATPGYTF. Supplemented by reference TRBV2 and TRBJ1-2, the full variable domain reads EPEVTQTPSHQVTQMGQEVILRCVPISNHLYFYWYRQILGQKVEFLVSFYNNEISEKSEIFDDQFSVERPDGSNFTLKIRSTKLEDSAMYFCASSTPDRATPGYTFGSGTRLTVV.

The V call is TRBV7-9, the J call TRBJ1-5; 7 positions agree with TRBD1. V shed 8 bases, J shed 3 bases, and the junction held 1 base outside the gene matches. In germline, CDR1 is SEHNR, CDR2 FQNEAQ (reference sequence). The CDR3 is 12 amino acids. The CDR3 region has the DNA TGTGCCAGCGGACAGGACAATCAGCCCCAGCATTTT. Translated: CASGQDNQPQHF. The entire variable domain, with the rest obtained from reference TRBV7-9 and TRBJ1-5, is as follows: DTGVSQNPRHKITKRGQNVTFRCDPISEHNRLYWYRQTLGQGPEFLTYFQNEAQLEKSRLLSDRFSAERPKGSFSTLEIQRTEQGDSAMYLCASGQDNQPQHFGDGTRLSIL.

This clone was recorded only once. The CDR3 DNA reads as TGCGCCAGCAGAGGAGCGGGACAGGTCACCGGGGAGCTGTTTTTT. Amino acid sequence: CASRGAGQVTGELFF. The chain carries TRBV10-2 and TRBJ2-2; perhaps TRBD1 as D (8 bases). This CDR3 spans 15 amino acids. V was shortened by 6 bases and J by 4 bases, with 15 bases between the two germline ends. Germline-derived CDR1 and CDR2 are WSHSY and SAAADI.